This T cell receptor beta chain originates from a study of T-cell memory formation after mild COVID-19. Of note for this clonotype: What it binds is unknown.

TCRdb recomputed calls from the 5' RACE reads with MiXCR, one row per CDR3 protein. The sample has 350,000 to 400,000 distinct CDR3 sequences, over 13% seen once. Study observations and caveats: Later expanders leaned CD4+, whereas clones that contracted between day 15 and 85 were balanced CD4/CD8.

Sequences were obtained from PBMCs or a T cell subset sorted from them (not recorded which). This TCR was sampled from a man aged 18-30 years who had mild COVID-19 (a few samples of this study predate the infection). Cell type and time point are not known.

CDR3 region: CASSLGGSGPYSPLHF. CDR3 in DNA: TGTGCCAGCAGCTTAGGAGGGTCGGGGCCCTATTCACCCCTCCACTTT. V is TRBV7-8 and J is TRBJ1-6; perhaps TRBD1 as D (5 bases). Germline lookup yields CDR1 SGHVS and CDR2 FQNEAQ. V shed 1 base and J shed 8 bases, with 15 bases lying between them. CDR3 length: 16 residues.